The 15 T cell receptor beta chains listed next were all sequenced from one sample in a study of control samples from healthy donors and cancer patients. Generated by immunoSEQ multiplex PCR, the TCRdb table keeps only in-frame clones and is missing some. This sample's table reports about 210,000 clones. Material for sequencing was blood. The origin of the receptors is a woman under 40 in good health.

The chain joins TRBV7-6 to TRBJ1-2, with 7 bases that match TRBD1. This CDR3 region has 16 residues. The junction had 13 bases not matched to a gene; V was cut back by 5 bases and J by 4 bases. In germline, CDR1 is SGHVS, CDR2 FNYEAQ. The CDR3 region is CASSLDAVTGPYGYTF. The CDR3 coding sequence is TGTGCCAGCAGCCTGGACGCTGTGACAGGGCCCTATGGCTACACCTTC.

V gene TRBV7-9 combines with J gene TRBJ1-5; 7 positions agree with TRBD1. Unmatched junction bases numbered 5, after V lost 5 bases and J lost 4 bases. The CDR3 is 14 amino acids. The germline V gene encodes CDR1 SEHNR and CDR2 FQNEAQ (reference sequence). CDR3 DNA: TGTGCCAGCAGCCAGACAGGGCTAAATCAGCCCCAGCATTTT. It yields the protein CASSQTGLNQPQHF. Combining the CDR3 with reference TRBV7-9 and TRBJ1-5 gives the whole variable domain DTGVSQNPRHKITKRGQNVTFRCDPISEHNRLYWYRQTLGQGPEFLTYFQNEAQLEKSRLLSDRFSAERPKGSFSTLEIQRTEQGDSAMYLCASSQTGLNQPQHFGDGTRLSIL.

The chain employs TRBV11-2 and TRBJ1-1; 7 bases line up with TRBD1. J gave up 4 bases and V 3 bases, and 5 bases lay outside the gene matches. Germline V CDR1 and CDR2: SGHAT, FQNNGV. The CDR3 is 14 residues long. The CDR3 bases are TGTGCCAGCAGCTTTTTTACAGGGGCCACTGAAGCTTTCTTT. Its protein product is CASSFFTGATEAFF.

CDR3 nucleotides: TGCGCCAGCAGCCAAGATAATACTCGGACAGTAAATTCACCCCTCCACTTT. This codes for CASSQDNTRTVNSPLHF. This chain connects TRBV4-3 to TRBJ1-6, with D maybe TRBD1 (6 bases). The CDR3 has 17 residues. Germline V gene sequence: CDR1 LGHNA, CDR2 YSLEER. With 0 bases removed from V and 7 bases from J, the gap between germline ends came to 16 bases.

The chain has TRBV27 and TRBJ1-1; D remains ambiguous. The CDR3 has 14 residues. Germline V gene data show CDR1 as MNHEY and CDR2 as SMNVEV (reference sequence). V dropped 7 bases and J dropped 0 bases, with 12 bases sitting between them. In nucleotides, the CDR3 is TGTGCCAGCAATGCGGAGGATCTGAACACTGAAGCTTTCTTT. This encodes CASNAEDLNTEAFF.

This chain joins TRBV15 and TRBJ2-1; no firm D call. Trimming stripped 0 bases from V and 0 bases from J, with 9 bases between. In germline, CDR1 is LNHNV, CDR2 YYDKDF (reference sequence). The CDR3 contains 16 residues. CDR3 bases: TGTGCCACCAGCAGAGATTGGAGCCTCTCCTACAATGAGCAGTTCTTC. Translated, it gives CATSRDWSLSYNEQFF. Full variable domain (outside the CDR3, taken from reference TRBV15 and TRBJ2-1): DAMVIQNPRYQVTQFGKPVTLSCSQTLNHNVMYWYQQKSSQAPKLLFHYYDKDFNNEADTPDNFQSRRPNTSFCFLDIRSPGLGDTAMYLCATSRDWSLSYNEQFFGPGTRLTVL.

This chain connects TRBV11-3 to TRBJ2-1; D is uncertain. V was cut by 3 bases and J by 5 bases, with 8 bases left in between. The CDR3 sequence is 13 residues long. Germline assignment: CDR1 SGHNT and CDR2 YENEEA. CDR3 sequence reads: CASSFRSNNEQFF. DNA for the CDR3: TGTGCCAGCAGCTTCCGATCTAACAATGAGCAGTTCTTC.

J is TRBJ2-3 and V is TRBV5-4, with 7 bases aligning to TRBD2. V lost 4 bases and J lost 2; bases outside the gene matches: 7. CDR1 and CDR2 from the germline V gene are SGHNT and YYREEE (reference sequence). The CDR3 consists of 15 residues. This chain's CDR3 is CASSTPSGSTDTQYF. CDR3 nucleotide sequence: TGTGCCAGCAGCACCCCTAGCGGATCCACAGATACGCAGTATTTT.

This chain connects TRBV27 to TRBJ2-7, with 8 bases matching TRBD1. CDR1 MNHEY and CDR2 SMNVEV come from the germline V gene (reference sequence). The J segment lost 3 bases and the V segment lost 2 bases, leaving 6 bases of the junction unmatched. This CDR3 has 15 amino acids. CDR3 sequence (DNA): TGTGCCAGCAGTTTACGACAGGGGAGTAACTACGAGCAGTACTTC. Protein sequence: CASSLRQGSNYEQYF.

The V gene is TRBV9, the J gene TRBJ1-2; a weak D match, TRBD1 (5 bases). V was pared by 0 bases and J by 4 bases, with 10 bases between. The germline CDR1 and CDR2 sequences are SGDLS and YYNGEE. CDR3 length: 14 residues. The CDR3 sequence is CASSVADRPYGYTF. DNA of the CDR3: TGTGCCAGCAGCGTAGCCGACAGACCCTATGGCTACACCTTC.

V is TRBV25-1 and J is TRBJ2-3; D is undetermined. The germline gives CDR1 MGHDK, CDR2 SYGVNS. The CDR3 covers 15 residues. V was pared by 1 base and J by 0 bases, with 8 bases between. DNA for the CDR3: TGTGCCAGCAGTGAATGGATGTCTAGCACAGATACGCAGTATTTT. This gives the protein CASSEWMSSTDTQYF. Full variable domain (outside the CDR3, taken from reference TRBV25-1 and TRBJ2-3): EADIYQTPRYLVIGTGKKITLECSQTMGHDKMYWYQQDPGMELHLIHYSYGVNSTEKGDLSSESTVSRIRTEHFPLTLESARPSHTSQYLCASSEWMSSTDTQYFGPGTRLTVL.

This chain joins TRBV18 and TRBJ2-7, with D possibly matching TRBD2 (6 bases). There are 15 residues in the CDR3. The V gene lost 5 bases and the J gene lost 1 base, with 15 bases spanning the gap. In germline, CDR1 is KGHSH, CDR2 LQKENI. The CDR3, as DNA: TGTGCCAGCTCAAATTTAGGCGGGACGTCCTACGAGCAGTACTTC. It yields the protein CASSNLGGTSYEQYF.

This chain joins TRBV4-2 and TRBJ2-7, with TRBD2 as a possible D gene (6 bases). The CDR3 consists of 16 residues. V lost 1 base to trimming and J lost 3 bases, with 16 bases between them. Germline V gene lookup returns CDR1 LGHNA and CDR2 YNFKEQ. As DNA, the CDR3 is TGTGCCAGCAGCCAAGTGGGGGTTGCGGGGAGCTACGAGCAGTACTTC. The encoded protein is CASSQVGVAGSYEQYF.

The V gene is TRBV6-5, the J gene TRBJ1-4, with a possible D match to TRBD1 (5 bases). This CDR3 spans 15 amino acids. Germline values: CDR1 MNHEY, CDR2 SVGAGI. Trimming stripped 2 bases from V and 5 bases from J, with 12 bases between. The CDR3 DNA follows: TGTGCCAGCAGTTACGCGGGACGGGGGAATGAAAAACTGTTTTTT. Translated: CASSYAGRGNEKLFF.

A word on this clone: At the DNA level, this CDR3 is encoded by other sequences in the same sample as well. This chain connects TRBV5-4 to TRBJ2-1, with 10 bases aligning to TRBD1. The CDR3 contains 13 residues. V shed 2 bases and J 8 bases; nucleotides not matched to a gene: 1. Germline V gene sequence: CDR1 SGHNT, CDR2 YYREEE (reference sequence). This CDR3 is CASSFGQGDEQFF. The CDR3 DNA reads as TGTGCCAGCAGCTTTGGACAGGGGGATGAGCAGTTCTTC.